The 26 T cell receptor beta chains below were found in one sample sequenced in a study of cytomegalovirus exposure and HLA in healthy donors. The method was immunoSEQ multiplex PCR; TCRdb's version includes in-frame clones alone and lacks a portion of them. The profile shows approximately 57,000 clones, over 85% of them singletons. The sample was PBMCs. Every receptor here comes from a woman between 18 and 29 years old in good health and CMV-seronegative.

The rearrangement joins TRBV2 to TRBJ2-7, with 8 bases fitting TRBD2. CDR1 is SNHLY and CDR2 is FYNNEI in the germline V gene. Germline trimming cut 6 bases from V and 5 bases from J; bases unmatched to any gene: 9. The CDR3 totals 14 residues. In DNA, the CDR3 is TGTGCCAGCAGGCCCCGGGGGGGGGCGAACGAGCAGTACTTC. Its translation is CASRPRGGANEQYF.

The V and J genes are TRBV27 and TRBJ2-3, with D possibly TRBD2 on 5 matching bases. This CDR3 contains 15 residues. Per germline, CDR1 MNHEY and CDR2 SMNVEV (reference sequence). V was trimmed by 2 bases and J by 0 bases, leaving 9 bases between them. The chain's CDR3 is CASSLGSASTDTQYF. CDR3 nucleotides: TGTGCCAGCAGTTTAGGTAGCGCGAGCACAGATACGCAGTATTTT.

J is TRBJ1-3 and V is TRBV6-1, with unresolved D. The germline V and J ends were trimmed by 0 bases and 0 bases, with 9 bases remaining between them. The CDR3 has 16 amino acids. Germline V lookup: CDR1 MNHNS, CDR2 SASEGT. Written as DNA, the CDR3 is TGTGCCAGCAGTGAAGCGCCAGGAAGCTCTGGAAACACCATATATTTT. Amino acids: CASSEAPGSSGNTIYF.

The V call is TRBV15, the J call TRBJ2-5, with D perhaps TRBD2 (6 bases). V was cut by 5 bases and J by 2 bases, with 9 bases left in between. The CDR3 runs 13 residues. Germline V gives CDR1 LNHNV, CDR2 YYDKDF (reference sequence). CDR3 sequence reads: CATSWDSQETQYF. Here the CDR3 DNA reads TGTGCCACCAGCTGGGACTCTCAAGAGACCCAGTACTTC.

The rearrangement links TRBV9 to TRBJ2-1; possibly TRBD1 for D (6 bases). The germline V gene encodes CDR1 SGDLS and CDR2 YYNGEE. The CDR3 totals 17 residues. V was pared by 0 bases and J by 4 bases, with 17 bases between. The CDR3 coding sequence is TGTGCCAGCAGCGTAGCCACTGGGGGCCTGATTTACAATGAGCAGTTCTTC. Protein sequence: CASSVATGGLIYNEQFF.

The CDR3 loop reads CASSFRGSSYNEQFF. The DNA for the CDR3 is TGTGCCAGCAGCTTCCGGGGTAGCTCCTACAATGAGCAGTTCTTC. The V call is TRBV5-4, the J call TRBJ2-1; D perhaps matches TRBD2 (5 bases). Germline lookup yields CDR1 SGHNT and CDR2 YYREEE (reference sequence). The V end was cut by 2 bases, the J end by 0 bases, with 9 bases between. This CDR3 has 15 residues.

V is TRBV28 and J is TRBJ1-5; TRBD1 is a possible D gene (6 bases). Germline V lookup: CDR1 MDHEN, CDR2 SYDVKM. The CDR3 is 13 amino acids. V lost 3 bases to trimming and J lost 9 bases, with 12 bases between them. CDR3 DNA: TGTGCCAGCAGTTTTGGGGGCGAGGGGCCCCAGCATTTT. This translates into CASSFGGEGPQHF.

This chain connects TRBV5-5 to TRBJ1-2, with 7 positions matching TRBD1. Losses at the gene ends were 2 bases for V and 6 bases for J; bases not matched to a gene: 4. The CDR3 runs to 13 residues. Per germline, CDR1 SGHKS and CDR2 YYEKEE (reference sequence). CDR3 bases: TGTGCCAGCAGCTTCCCGACAGGGAATGGCTACACCTTC. It encodes CASSFPTGNGYTF. The complete variable domain, with remaining parts taken from reference TRBV5-5 and TRBJ1-2, reads DAGVTQSPTHLIKTRGQQVTLRCSPISGHKSVSWYQQVLGQGPQFIFQYYEKEERGRGNFPDRFSARQFPNYSSELNVNALLLGDSALYLCASSFPTGNGYTFGSGTRLTVV.

The chain carries TRBV11-2 and TRBJ2-3; 8 nucleotides line up with TRBD2. V dropped 2 bases and J dropped 4; count of bases not matched to a gene: 5. Germline loops: CDR1 SGHAT, CDR2 FQNNGV. The length of the CDR3 is 15 residues. The CDR3 reads CASSLLSGSPDTQYF. The CDR3 DNA follows: TGTGCCAGCAGCTTATTAAGCGGGAGCCCAGATACGCAGTATTTT.

V is TRBV5-8 and J is TRBJ1-1; no clear D gene. Germline V gene data show CDR1 as SGHTS and CDR2 as YDEGEE. This CDR3 region has 13 residues. Trimming pared 7 bases from V and 3 bases from J, leaving 13 bases between. In nucleotides, the CDR3 is TGTGCCAGCCCTAGGCTCTGGGACACTGAAGCTTTCTTT. This translates into CASPRLWDTEAFF.

The chain recombines TRBV30 with TRBJ1-2, with 8 nucleotides matching TRBD1. This CDR3 has 13 residues. The germline V gene has CDR1 GTSNPN and CDR2 SVGIG (reference sequence). Trimming at V came to 0 bases and at J to 4 bases, leaving 1 base not matched to a gene. CDR3 coding DNA: TGTGCCTGGAGTGTTGGACAGGGCTATGGCTACACCTTC. Amino acid sequence: CAWSVGQGYGYTF.

V is TRBV7-2 and J is TRBJ2-5; the D gene is possibly TRBD2 (6 bases). Per the germline V gene, CDR1 is SGHTA and CDR2 is FQGNSA. Trimming stripped 5 bases from V and 1 base from J, with 14 bases between. This CDR3 comprises 15 residues. The DNA for the CDR3 is TGTGCCAGCAGCCCCATGGCGGGGAGCCAAGAGACCCAGTACTTC. Amino acid sequence: CASSPMAGSQETQYF.

This chain joins TRBV9 and TRBJ2-2, with D possibly being TRBD2 (5 bases). The length of the CDR3 is 13 residues. V was trimmed by 0 bases and J by 7 bases, leaving 7 bases between them. Germline lookup yields CDR1 SGDLS and CDR2 YYNGEE. CDR3 residues: CASSVVEGGELFF. Here the CDR3 DNA reads TGTGCCAGCAGCGTAGTCGAGGGCGGGGAGCTGTTTTTT.

This clone was seen a single time. This rearrangement joins TRBV4-2 to TRBJ2-7; D is perhaps TRBD2 (6 bases). CDR1 and CDR2 from the germline V gene are LGHNA and YNFKEQ. CDR3 length: 17 residues. V lost 1 base, J lost 6 bases, and 22 bases lay in between. CDR3 residues: CASSQVQVGQFGGEQYF. CDR3 sequence (DNA): TGTGCCAGCAGCCAAGTACAAGTAGGGCAATTCGGGGGCGAGCAGTACTTC.

This chain joins TRBV2 and TRBJ1-2; D call uncertain. Germline values: CDR1 SNHLY, CDR2 FYNNEI. The ends were cut back, 8 bases at V and 4 bases at J, with 14 bases in the middle. The CDR3 has 13 amino acids. The CDR3 bases are TGTGCCAGCTCTAACCGGGAGCCCTATGGCTACACCTTC. It is translated as CASSNREPYGYTF.

The rearrangement joins TRBV13 to TRBJ1-1; D uncertain. CDR1 is PRHDT and CDR2 is FYEKMQ in the germline V gene (reference sequence). This CDR3 is built from 14 residues. Trimming shortened V by 0 bases and J by 1 base, and 6 bases separated the two germline ends. The CDR3 is CASSLGVSNTEAFF. The CDR3 DNA reads TGTGCCAGCAGCTTAGGCGTCTCGAACACTGAAGCTTTCTTT.

This chain uses TRBV27 with TRBJ2-1; 7 nucleotides line up with TRBD2. With V trimmed by 6 bases and J by 5 bases, 10 bases remained unmatched. The CDR3 runs to 15 residues. The V gene's germline CDR1 is MNHEY and CDR2 SMNVEV (reference sequence). CDR3 DNA sequence: TGTGCCAGCAGCTCTCTCGGGAGCGGGGACAATGAGCAGTTCTTC. Its protein is CASSSLGSGDNEQFF.

The genes are TRBV19 and TRBJ2-3; 8 positions match TRBD2. CDR3 length equals 16 residues. The V and J ends lost 0 bases and 0 bases, in that order; junction bases with no gene match: 2. Germline V gene lookup returns CDR1 LNHDA and CDR2 SQIVND (reference sequence). This CDR3 is CASSIDQRGSTDTQYF. The CDR3, as DNA: TGTGCCAGTAGTATAGACCAGCGGGGGAGCACAGATACGCAGTATTTT.

This rearrangement joins TRBV7-8 to TRBJ2-2, with 10 positions matching TRBD1. Trimming removed 4 bases from V and 4 bases from J; junction bases left unmatched: 3. The CDR3 is 15 amino acids. Germline lookup yields CDR1 SGHVS and CDR2 FQNEAQ. CDR3 in amino acids: CASSSWTGGTGELFF. The CDR3 DNA sequence: TGTGCCAGCAGCTCATGGACAGGGGGCACCGGGGAGCTGTTTTTT. The complete variable domain, with remaining parts taken from reference TRBV7-8 and TRBJ2-2, reads GAGVSQSPRYKVAKRGQDVALRCDPISGHVSLFWYQQALGQGPEFLTYFQNEAQLDKSGLPSDRFFAERPEGSVSTLKIQRTQQEDSAVYLCASSSWTGGTGELFFGEGSRLTVL.

V usage is TRBV2 and J usage is TRBJ2-1; 13 bases line up with TRBD2. The CDR3 totals 16 residues. Germline assignment: CDR1 SNHLY and CDR2 FYNNEI. V lost 6 bases and J lost 4; bases outside the gene matches: 6. The CDR3 nucleotides read TGTGCCAGCAGCGTCGGACTAGCGGGGGCATACAATGAGCAGTTCTTC. Protein product: CASSVGLAGAYNEQFF.

V gene TRBV7-8 combines with J gene TRBJ2-5; the D is unclear. Germline-derived CDR1 and CDR2 are SGHVS and FQNEAQ. V dropped 6 bases and J dropped 1 base, with 12 bases sitting between them. CDR3 length: 14 residues. Here the CDR3 reads CASRSLPSQETQYF. The CDR3 DNA reads TGTGCCAGCAGATCCCTCCCGAGCCAAGAGACCCAGTACTTC.

The rearrangement links TRBV5-4 to TRBJ2-5; weak D call: TRBD1 (5 bases). Trimming took off 0 bases at V and 2 bases at J, with 8 bases between the two ends. There are 14 residues in the CDR3. CDR1 and CDR2 from the germline V gene are SGHNT and YYREEE (reference sequence). DNA of the CDR3: TGTGCCAGCAGCTTGGACAGGAAACAAGAGACCCAGTACTTC. Amino acid sequence: CASSLDRKQETQYF.

The genes are TRBV7-7 and TRBJ2-7; no reliable D call. V was shortened by 5 bases and J by 3 bases, with 5 bases between the two germline ends. This CDR3 is 11 amino acids long. The germline V gene encodes CDR1 SSHAT and CDR2 FNYEAQ (reference sequence). CDR3 coding DNA: TGTGCCAGCAGCCCCCGCTACGAGCAGTACTTC. It codes for CASSPRYEQYF.

V gene TRBV6-6 combines with J gene TRBJ2-5, with D unresolved. This CDR3 has 14 amino acids. Germline lookup yields CDR1 MNHNY and CDR2 SVGAGI (reference sequence). V lost 0 bases, J lost 3 bases, and 8 bases lay in between. The CDR3 here is CASSYSGSEETQYF. The CDR3 nucleotides are TGTGCCAGCAGTTACTCTGGCAGCGAAGAGACCCAGTACTTC.

V usage is TRBV5-1 and J usage is TRBJ2-7; 12 nucleotides line up with TRBD2. The CDR3 extends over 17 amino acids. From germline, CDR1 is SGHRS and CDR2 YFSETQ. Trimming removed 2 bases from V and 0 bases from J; junction bases left unmatched: 6. DNA for the CDR3: TGCGCCAGCAGCTTCAGACTAGCGGGGGCGAGCTCCTACGAGCAGTACTTC. The encoded protein is CASSFRLAGASSYEQYF.

The chain combines TRBV28 with TRBJ1-3; D remains ambiguous. The CDR3 has 14 residues. CDR1 MDHEN and CDR2 SYDVKM come from the germline V gene. Trimming took off 4 bases at V and 4 bases at J, with 11 bases between the two ends. This chain's CDR3 is CASSYISLGNTIYF. The CDR3 nucleotides read TGTGCCAGCAGTTATATCAGTTTGGGAAACACCATATATTTT.